This is a list of T cell receptor beta chains from one sample in a study of OX40 agonist ivuxolimab in advanced cancers. Generated by immunoSEQ multiplex PCR, the TCRdb table keeps only in-frame clones and is missing some. The sample has about 65,000 clones; roughly 87% are singletons. Source: CD4+ or CD8+ T cells sorted from blood, taken in a trial of the OX40 agonist ivuxolimab. The receptors stem from an adult with an advanced solid tumor such as melanoma, head and neck, liver or kidney cancer. Both conserved end residues are part of each CDR3. The D gene is left open where the match is weak. Clone size appears in some rows only: once, few, many, or a class for an expanded clone.

D: .; J: TRBJ2-3; size: .; V: TRBV5-1; DNA: TGCGCCAGCAGCTTGGGCGGGGGCCGGGTGACAGATACGCAGTATTTT; CDR3: CASSLGGGRVTDTQYF
D: .; J: TRBJ2-5; size: .; V: TRBV7-7; DNA: TGTGCCAGCAGCCCTGACAGAGGGCCAGAGACCCAGTACTTC; CDR3: CASSPDRGPETQYF
D: .; J: TRBJ1-2; size: .; V: TRBV5-4; DNA: TGTGCCAGCAGCTTGGGAGGGGGGCGCAGGGATGGCTACACCTTC; CDR3: CASSLGGGRRDGYTF
D: TRBD1; J: TRBJ1-6; size: .; V: TRBV9; DNA: TGTGCCAGCAGCGTAGGTGGGACAGGGGTAAATTCACCCCTCCACTTT; CDR3: CASSVGGTGVNSPLHF
D: .; J: TRBJ1-5; size: .; V: TRBV6-1; DNA: TGTGCCATTTCCGGGACGCCTGATCAGCCCCAGCATTTT; CDR3: CAISGTPDQPQHF
D: TRBD1; J: TRBJ1-4; size: .; V: TRBV11-2; DNA: TGTGCCAGCAGCAAACAGGGGGTGAATGAAAAACTGTTTTTT; CDR3: CASSKQGVNEKLFF
D: TRBD2; J: TRBJ2-3; size: .; V: TRBV7-2; DNA: TGTGCCAGCAGCCTCGATAAAGCAGCGGGGGGGCTGAGTACGCAGTATTTT; CDR3: CASSLDKAAGGLSTQYF
D: .; J: TRBJ2-7; size: once; V: TRBV11-2; DNA: TGTGCCAGCAGCTTCGGACTGGCCCGCGGCGAGCAGTACTTC; CDR3: CASSFGLARGEQYF
D: .; J: TRBJ2-2; size: .; V: TRBV2; DNA: TGTGCCAGCACCGAAAGTGGGGGGCACACCGGGGAGCTGTTTTTT; CDR3: CASTESGGHTGELFF
D: .; J: TRBJ2-7; size: .; V: TRBV19; DNA: TGTGCCAGTAGTCCACGAGGGGTCTACGAGCAGTACTTC; CDR3: CASSPRGVYEQYF
D: .; J: TRBJ1-5; size: few; V: TRBV5-4; DNA: TGTGCCAGCAGCTTGGGGGGGGTCGGTCAGCCCCAGCATTTT; CDR3: CASSLGGVGQPQHF
D: .; J: TRBJ1-1; size: .; V: TRBV11-3; DNA: TGTGCCAGCAGCTTAAGTTTGTATGCCGAAGCTTTCTTT; CDR3: CASSLSLYAEAFF
D: .; J: TRBJ2-1; size: .; V: TRBV4-2; DNA: TGTGCCAGCAGCCAAGAAGGGGGGGAGCAGTTCTTC; CDR3: CASSQEGGEQFF
D: .; J: TRBJ1-5; size: .; V: TRBV5-1; DNA: TGCGCCAGCAGACCTGACACCTCTAGCAATCAGCCCCAGCATTTT; CDR3: CASRPDTSSNQPQHF
D: .; J: TRBJ1-2; size: .; V: TRBV4-3; DNA: TGCGCCAGCAGCCAGGGAGGGACGGCCTATGGCTACACCTTC; CDR3: CASSQGGTAYGYTF
D: .; J: TRBJ1-5; size: .; V: TRBV6-1; DNA: TGTGCCAGCTATCAGGAGGGACTCAATCAGCCCCAGCATTTT; CDR3: CASYQEGLNQPQHF
D: TRBD2; J: TRBJ2-3; size: .; V: TRBV7-2; DNA: TGTGCCAGCAGCTCCCGTCGGCCTAGCGGGGGTTCGGGTACGCAGTATTTT; CDR3: CASSSRRPSGGSGTQYF
D: TRBD1; J: TRBJ1-2; size: .; V: TRBV4-2; DNA: TGTGCCAGCAGCGTACAGGGGTACAATGGCTACACCTTC; CDR3: CASSVQGYNGYTF
D: TRBD2; J: TRBJ2-7; size: .; V: TRBV6-1; DNA: TGTGCCAGCAGTGAGACTAGCGGGGAGATAGAATTC; CDR3: CASSETSGEIEF
D: .; J: TRBJ1-2; size: .; V: TRBV7-2; DNA: TGTGCCAGCAGCTTAGGGTCCCAGAACTATGGCTACACCTTC; CDR3: CASSLGSQNYGYTF
D: .; J: TRBJ2-3; size: .; V: TRBV11-2; DNA: TGTGCCAGCAGCCCCAGACTTACCACAGATACGCAGTATTTT; CDR3: CASSPRLTTDTQYF
D: .; J: TRBJ2-5; size: .; V: TRBV7-3; DNA: TGTGCCGTTGCGGGGGCGAGGGAGACCCAGTACTTC; CDR3: CAVAGARETQYF
D: .; J: TRBJ1-6; size: once; V: TRBV9; DNA: TGTGCCAGCAGCAAAGGGGTGTCGGAAGGTTCCTATAATTCACCCCTCCACTTT; CDR3: CASSKGVSEGSYNSPLHF
D: TRBD2; J: TRBJ2-2; size: .; V: TRBV19; DNA: TGTGCCAGCCAAAGGACTAGCGGGGGACCAAACACCGGGGAGCTGTTTTTT; CDR3: CASQRTSGGPNTGELFF
D: .; J: TRBJ2-3; size: .; V: TRBV19; DNA: TGTGCCAGTAGTAGATCTACCAGTATGGATACGCAGTATTTT; CDR3: CASSRSTSMDTQYF
D: .; J: TRBJ1-1; size: few; V: TRBV18; DNA: TGTGCCAGCTCCCTCGGGACGGGGAACACTGAAGCTTTCTTT; CDR3: CASSLGTGNTEAFF
D: TRBD1; J: TRBJ2-7; size: .; V: TRBV6-1; DNA: TGTGCCAGCACCAGGACAGGGGGCTACGAGCAGTACTTC; CDR3: CASTRTGGYEQYF
D: .; J: TRBJ1-1; size: few; V: TRBV7-2; DNA: TGTGCCAGCAGCTTGGGCAGAGGGAAGGGTGAAGCTTTCTTT; CDR3: CASSLGRGKGEAFF
D: .; J: TRBJ1-1; size: .; V: TRBV4-2; DNA: TGTGCCAGCAGCCAGCGGACAGTCGTGGACACTGAAGCTTTCTTT; CDR3: CASSQRTVVDTEAFF
D: .; J: TRBJ1-3; size: .; V: TRBV19; DNA: TGTGCCAGTAGAGACCCCCTAGGAGGTTATGGAAACACCATATATTTT; CDR3: CASRDPLGGYGNTIYF
D: TRBD2; J: TRBJ2-1; size: .; V: TRBV11-1; DNA: TGTGCCAGCACCGACAAGGGTGGCGGGGGGCGGGGTGAGCAGTTCTTC; CDR3: CASTDKGGGGRGEQFF
D: .; J: TRBJ2-1; size: .; V: TRBV5-1; DNA: TGCGCCAGCACGGGGGTACGGGGCAATGAGCAGTTCTTC; CDR3: CASTGVRGNEQFF
D: .; J: TRBJ2-1; size: once; V: TRBV18; DNA: TGTGCCAGCTCCTTCCCGGGACGCGGGAATGATGGCTCCTACAATGAGCAGTTCTTC; CDR3: CASSFPGRGNDGSYNEQFF
D: .; J: TRBJ2-7; size: .; V: TRBV25-1; DNA: TGTGCCAGCAGTTCTCCAGGGACTCTCTACGAGCAGTACTTC; CDR3: CASSSPGTLYEQYF
D: TRBD1; J: TRBJ2-2; size: .; V: TRBV18; DNA: TGTGCCAGCCAAACCGGGACAGATACCGGGGAGCTGTTTTTT; CDR3: CASQTGTDTGELFF
D: .; J: TRBJ1-2; size: .; V: TRBV11-2; DNA: TGTGCCAGCAGCGCGGTACAGGCACTCTATGGCTACACCTTC; CDR3: CASSAVQALYGYTF
D: .; J: TRBJ1-1; size: .; V: TRBV18; DNA: TGTGCTAGCGGTAAGGGCAACACTGAAGCTTTCTTT; CDR3: CASGKGNTEAFF
D: TRBD1; J: TRBJ2-7; size: .; V: TRBV18; DNA: TGTGCCAGCTCACCAAGGACAGGGACCTTTTACGAGCAGTACTTC; CDR3: CASSPRTGTFYEQYF
D: TRBD1; J: TRBJ2-1; size: .; V: TRBV5-1; DNA: TGCGCCAGCAGCTTGGGACAGGGGCCTTACAATGAGCAGTTCTTC; CDR3: CASSLGQGPYNEQFF
D: .; J: TRBJ1-1; size: .; V: TRBV7-9; DNA: TGTGCCAGCAGCCTATACCGGGGCGGACGGAACACTGAAGCTTTCTTT; CDR3: CASSLYRGGRNTEAFF
D: TRBD1; J: TRBJ1-2; size: .; V: TRBV6-1; DNA: TGTGCCAGCATACGCGTCGGGACAGCTACCTATGGCCACACCTTC; CDR3: CASIRVGTATYGHTF
D: .; J: TRBJ1-1; size: once; V: TRBV5-4; DNA: TGTGCCAGCAGCGTCGACAGGCGGAACACTGAAGCTTTCTTT; CDR3: CASSVDRRNTEAFF
D: .; J: TRBJ2-5; size: .; V: TRBV7-2; DNA: TGTGCCAGCAGCGGGGGGGCAGGGGAGACCCAGTACTTC; CDR3: CASSGGAGETQYF
D: .; J: TRBJ2-5; size: few; V: TRBV4-1; DNA: TGCGCCAGCAGCCAAGGTCCAGTCACCGCCCAAGAGACCCAGTACTTC; CDR3: CASSQGPVTAQETQYF
D: .; J: TRBJ2-2; size: .; V: TRBV6-5; DNA: TGTGCCAGCAGTTACTCAGGGACAAGAAACACCGGGGAGCTGTTTTTT; CDR3: CASSYSGTRNTGELFF
D: .; J: TRBJ2-7; size: .; V: TRBV7-8; DNA: TGTGCCAGCAGCTGGGGGGACAGCCCTCGGGAGCAGTACTTC; CDR3: CASSWGDSPREQYF
D: .; J: TRBJ2-5; size: .; V: TRBV4-3; DNA: TGCGCCAGCAGCGCCCGTAACAAAGAGACCCAGTACTTC; CDR3: CASSARNKETQYF
D: .; J: TRBJ1-6; size: .; V: TRBV19; DNA: TGTGCCAGTAGTCCCCAGGGACAAGAGAATTCACCCCTCCACTTT; CDR3: CASSPQGQENSPLHF
D: .; J: TRBJ1-2; size: .; V: TRBV27; DNA: TGTGCCAGCACTCAAAGGGCAGGTACCGTTGGCTACACCTTC; CDR3: CASTQRAGTVGYTF
D: TRBD1; J: TRBJ2-1; size: .; V: TRBV5-1; DNA: TGCGCCAGCAGCTTTCAGGGGGCGCACGGGAATGAGCAGTTCTTC; CDR3: CASSFQGAHGNEQFF
D: .; J: TRBJ1-1; size: .; V: TRBV21-1; DNA: TGTGCCAGCAGCAAACGGGAAGATGGTAGGGGCACTGAAGCTTTCTTT; CDR3: CASSKREDGRGTEAFF
D: .; J: TRBJ2-7; size: .; V: TRBV4-2; DNA: TGTGCCAGCAGCCAAGACAAACAATCCTACGAGCAGTACTTC; CDR3: CASSQDKQSYEQYF
D: .; J: TRBJ2-7; size: .; V: TRBV4-3; DNA: TGCGCCAGCAGCCAGCATCGGGACACCCCCTACGAGCAGTACTTC; CDR3: CASSQHRDTPYEQYF
D: .; J: TRBJ1-6; size: .; V: TRBV15; DNA: TGTGCCACCAGCAGAGACTACAGGGTGAATAATTCACCCCTCCACTTT; CDR3: CATSRDYRVNNSPLHF
D: .; J: TRBJ2-2; size: .; V: TRBV6-1; DNA: TGTGCCAGCAGTGAAGTAAGGATAACCGGGGAGCTGTTTTTT; CDR3: CASSEVRITGELFF